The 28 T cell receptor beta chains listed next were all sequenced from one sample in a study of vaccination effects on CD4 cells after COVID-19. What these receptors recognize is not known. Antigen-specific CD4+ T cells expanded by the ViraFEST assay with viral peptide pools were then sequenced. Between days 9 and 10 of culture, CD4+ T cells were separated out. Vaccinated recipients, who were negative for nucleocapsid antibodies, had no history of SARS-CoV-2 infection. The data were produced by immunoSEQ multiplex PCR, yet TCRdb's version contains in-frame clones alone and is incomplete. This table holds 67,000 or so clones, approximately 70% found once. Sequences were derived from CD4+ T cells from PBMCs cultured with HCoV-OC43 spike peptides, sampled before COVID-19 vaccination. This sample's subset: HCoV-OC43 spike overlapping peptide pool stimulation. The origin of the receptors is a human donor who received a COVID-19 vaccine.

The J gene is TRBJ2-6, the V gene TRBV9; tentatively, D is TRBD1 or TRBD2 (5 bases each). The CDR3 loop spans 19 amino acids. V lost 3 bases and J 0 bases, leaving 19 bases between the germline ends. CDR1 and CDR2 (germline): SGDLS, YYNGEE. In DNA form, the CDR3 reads TGTGCCAGCAGCGGAACCGGGACCCCCCTTTTCTCTGGGGCCAACGTCCTGACTTTC. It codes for CASSGTGTPLFSGANVLTF.

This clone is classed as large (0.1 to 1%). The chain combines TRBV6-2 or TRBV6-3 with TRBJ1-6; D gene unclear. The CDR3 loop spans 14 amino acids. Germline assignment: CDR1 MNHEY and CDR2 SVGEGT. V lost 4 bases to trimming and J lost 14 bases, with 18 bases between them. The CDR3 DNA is TGTGCCAGCAGTTCCCGGAGCGGCGGGGAGACCCTCCACTTT. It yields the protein CASSSRSGGETLHF.

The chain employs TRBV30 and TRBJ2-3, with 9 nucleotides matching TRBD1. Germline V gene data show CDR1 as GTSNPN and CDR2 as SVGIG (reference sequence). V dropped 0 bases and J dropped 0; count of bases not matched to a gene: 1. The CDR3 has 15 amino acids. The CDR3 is CAWSVGTGSTDTQYF. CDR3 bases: TGTGCCTGGAGTGTGGGGACAGGGAGCACAGATACGCAGTATTTT.

CDR3: CASSQGAGADTQYF. The CDR3 DNA reads as TGTGCCAGCAGCCAGGGCGCAGGGGCAGATACGCAGTATTTT. The V and J genes are TRBV6-5 and TRBJ2-3, with D possibly TRBD1 on 6 matching bases. Germline CDR1 reads MNHEY; CDR2 reads SVGAGI. The CDR3 covers 14 residues. Trimming shortened V by 6 bases and J by 4 bases, and 14 bases separated the two germline ends.

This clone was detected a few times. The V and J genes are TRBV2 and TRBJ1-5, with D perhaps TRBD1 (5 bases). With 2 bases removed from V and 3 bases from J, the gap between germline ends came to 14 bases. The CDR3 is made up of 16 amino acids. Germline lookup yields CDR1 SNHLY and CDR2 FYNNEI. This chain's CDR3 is CASSEWGDSSNQPQHF. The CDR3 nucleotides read TGTGCCAGCAGTGAATGGGGCGACAGTTCCAATCAGCCCCAGCATTTT.

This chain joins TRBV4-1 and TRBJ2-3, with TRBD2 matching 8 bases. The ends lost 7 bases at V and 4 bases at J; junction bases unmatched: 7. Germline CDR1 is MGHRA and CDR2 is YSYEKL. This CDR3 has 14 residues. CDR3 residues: CASTPAGEPDTQYF. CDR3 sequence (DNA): TGCGCCAGCACCCCAGCGGGGGAGCCAGATACGCAGTATTTT.

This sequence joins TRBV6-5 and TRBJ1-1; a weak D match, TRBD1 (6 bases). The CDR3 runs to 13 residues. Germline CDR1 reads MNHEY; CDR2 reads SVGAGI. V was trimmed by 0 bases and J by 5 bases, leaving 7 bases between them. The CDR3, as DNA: TGTGCCAGCAGTTACTCAGGGGGGACTGAAGCTTTCTTT. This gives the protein CASSYSGGTEAFF.

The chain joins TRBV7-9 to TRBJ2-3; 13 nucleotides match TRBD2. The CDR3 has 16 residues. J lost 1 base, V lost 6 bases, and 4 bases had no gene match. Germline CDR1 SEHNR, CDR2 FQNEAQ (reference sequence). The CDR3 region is CASRYGTSGGTDTQYF. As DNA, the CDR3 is TGTGCCAGCAGGTACGGGACTAGCGGGGGCACAGATACGCAGTATTTT.

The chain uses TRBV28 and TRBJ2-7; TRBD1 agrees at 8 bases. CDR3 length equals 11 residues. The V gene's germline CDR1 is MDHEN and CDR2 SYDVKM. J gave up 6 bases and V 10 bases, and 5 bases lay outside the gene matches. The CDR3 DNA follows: TGTGCCATCCAGGGGGCTTTCGAGCAGTACGTC. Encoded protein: CAIQGAFEQYV.

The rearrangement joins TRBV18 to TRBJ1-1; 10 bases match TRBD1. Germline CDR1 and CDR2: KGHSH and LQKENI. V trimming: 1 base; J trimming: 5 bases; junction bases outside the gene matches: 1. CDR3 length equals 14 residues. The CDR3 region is CASSPRTGGTEAFF. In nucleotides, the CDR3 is TGTGCCAGCTCACCACGGACAGGGGGAACTGAAGCTTTCTTT. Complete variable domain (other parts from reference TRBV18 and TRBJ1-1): NAGVMQNPRHLVRRRGQEARLRCSPMKGHSHVYWYRQLPEEGLKFMVYLQKENIIDESGMPKERFSAEFPKEGPSILRIQQVVRGDSAAYFCASSPRTGGTEAFFGQGTRLTVV.

Here the CDR3 reads CALGRQQGGTQYF. For the CDR3, the DNA is TGTGCCTTGGGGAGACAACAGGGAGGGACCCAGTACTTC. This sequence joins TRBV30 and TRBJ2-5; the D gene could be TRBD1 or TRBD2 (6 bases each). V was cut by 7 bases and J by 7 bases, with 19 bases left in between. The CDR3 has 13 residues. CDR1 GTSNPN and CDR2 SVGIG come from the germline V gene (reference sequence).

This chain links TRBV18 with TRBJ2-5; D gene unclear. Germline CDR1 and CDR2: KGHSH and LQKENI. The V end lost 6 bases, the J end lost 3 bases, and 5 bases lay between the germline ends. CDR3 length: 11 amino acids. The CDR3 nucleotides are TGTGCCAGCTCCGACAAAGAGACCCAGTACTTC. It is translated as CASSDKETQYF.

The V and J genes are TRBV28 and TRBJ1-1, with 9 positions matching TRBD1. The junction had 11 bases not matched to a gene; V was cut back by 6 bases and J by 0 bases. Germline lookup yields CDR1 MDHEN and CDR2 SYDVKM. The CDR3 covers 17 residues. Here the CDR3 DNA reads TGTGCCAGCAGCTCGACAGGGGGGGGACGGGTGAACACTGAAGCTTTCTTT. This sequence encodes CASSSTGGGRVNTEAFF.

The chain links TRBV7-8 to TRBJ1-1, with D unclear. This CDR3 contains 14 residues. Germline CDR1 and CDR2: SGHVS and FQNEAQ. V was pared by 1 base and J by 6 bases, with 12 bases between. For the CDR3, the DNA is TGTGCCAGCAGCTTAGATCGGGGATGGTCTGAAGCTTTCTTT. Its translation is CASSLDRGWSEAFF.

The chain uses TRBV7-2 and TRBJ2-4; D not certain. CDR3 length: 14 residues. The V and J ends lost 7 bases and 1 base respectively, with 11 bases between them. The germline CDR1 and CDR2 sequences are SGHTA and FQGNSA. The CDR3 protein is CASNENRAKNIQYF. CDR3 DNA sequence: TGTGCCAGCAATGAGAATAGGGCCAAAAACATTCAGTACTTC.

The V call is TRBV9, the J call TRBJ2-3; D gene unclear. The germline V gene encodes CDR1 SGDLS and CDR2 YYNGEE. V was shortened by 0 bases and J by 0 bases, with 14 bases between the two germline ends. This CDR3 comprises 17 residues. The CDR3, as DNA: TGTGCCAGCAGCGTAGCTAATCGGGTAATCAGCACAGATACGCAGTATTTT. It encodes CASSVANRVISTDTQYF.

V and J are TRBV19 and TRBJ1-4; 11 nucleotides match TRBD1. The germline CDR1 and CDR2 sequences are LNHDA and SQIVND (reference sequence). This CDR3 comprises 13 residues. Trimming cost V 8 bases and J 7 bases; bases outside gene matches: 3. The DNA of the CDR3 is TGTGCCAGTCGGGACAGGGGGTCTGAAAAACTGTTTTTT. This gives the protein CASRDRGSEKLFF.

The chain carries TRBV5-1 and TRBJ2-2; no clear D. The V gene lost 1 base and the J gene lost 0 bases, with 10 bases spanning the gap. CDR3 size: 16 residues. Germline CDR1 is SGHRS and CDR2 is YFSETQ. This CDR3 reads CASSLMARSNTGELFF. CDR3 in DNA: TGCGCCAGCAGCTTGATGGCCAGGTCGAACACCGGGGAGCTGTTTTTT.

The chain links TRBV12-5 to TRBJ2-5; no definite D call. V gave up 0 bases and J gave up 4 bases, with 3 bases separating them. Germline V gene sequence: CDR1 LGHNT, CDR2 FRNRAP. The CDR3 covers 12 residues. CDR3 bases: TGTGCTAGTGGTTTGGTACTAGAGACCCAGTACTTC. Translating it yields CASGLVLETQYF.

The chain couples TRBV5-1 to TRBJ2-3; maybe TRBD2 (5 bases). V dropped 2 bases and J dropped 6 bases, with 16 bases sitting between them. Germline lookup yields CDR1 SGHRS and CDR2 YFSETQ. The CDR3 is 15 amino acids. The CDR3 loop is CASSFRGLDADTQYF. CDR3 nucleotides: TGCGCCAGCAGCTTCCGCGGACTGGACGCGGATACGCAGTATTTT.

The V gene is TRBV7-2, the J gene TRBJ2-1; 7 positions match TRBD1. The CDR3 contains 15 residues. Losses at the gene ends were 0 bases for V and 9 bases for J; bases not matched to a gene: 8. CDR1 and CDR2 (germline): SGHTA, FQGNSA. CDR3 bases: TGTGCCAGCAGCTTAGCAGTGCAGGGGGTCGGTGAGCAGTTCTTC. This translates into CASSLAVQGVGEQFF.

CDR3: CASSRRYQETQYF. CDR3 nucleotides: TGTGCCAGCAGCCGCAGGTACCAAGAGACCCAGTACTTC. This chain joins TRBV5-8 and TRBJ2-5; D unclear. CDR3 length: 13 amino acids. Per the germline V gene, CDR1 is SGHTS and CDR2 is YDEGEE. Trimming took off 4 bases at V and 0 bases at J, with 7 bases between the two ends.

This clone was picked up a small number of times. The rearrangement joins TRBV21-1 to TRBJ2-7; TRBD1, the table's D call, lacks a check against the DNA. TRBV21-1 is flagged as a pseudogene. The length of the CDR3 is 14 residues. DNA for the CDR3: TGTGCCAGCAGCCCACGGACAGGGAGTTCCGAGCAGTACGTC. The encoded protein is CASSPRTGSSEQYV.

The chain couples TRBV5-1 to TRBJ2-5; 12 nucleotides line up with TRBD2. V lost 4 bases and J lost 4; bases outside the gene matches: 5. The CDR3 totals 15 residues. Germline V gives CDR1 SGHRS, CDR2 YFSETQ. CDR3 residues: CASSHGTSGLETQYF. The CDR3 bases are TGCGCCAGCAGCCATGGGACTAGCGGGTTAGAGACCCAGTACTTC.

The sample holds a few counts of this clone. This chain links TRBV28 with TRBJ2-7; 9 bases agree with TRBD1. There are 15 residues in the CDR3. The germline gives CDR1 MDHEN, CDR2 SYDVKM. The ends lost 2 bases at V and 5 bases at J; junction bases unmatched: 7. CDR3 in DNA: TGTGCCAGCAGTTTAGGGGGGACAGGGAACCACGAGCAGTACGTC. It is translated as CASSLGGTGNHEQYV.

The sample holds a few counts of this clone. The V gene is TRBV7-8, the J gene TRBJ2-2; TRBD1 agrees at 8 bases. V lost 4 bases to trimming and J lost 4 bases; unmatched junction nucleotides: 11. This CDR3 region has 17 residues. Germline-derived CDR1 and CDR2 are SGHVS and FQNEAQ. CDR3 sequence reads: CASSSNTRTGFTGELFF. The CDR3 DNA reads TGTGCCAGCAGCTCAAACACCCGGACAGGGTTCACCGGGGAGCTGTTTTTT.

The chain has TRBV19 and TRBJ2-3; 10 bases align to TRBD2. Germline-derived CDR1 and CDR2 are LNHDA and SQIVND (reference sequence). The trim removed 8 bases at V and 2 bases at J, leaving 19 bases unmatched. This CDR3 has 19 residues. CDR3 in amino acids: CASWGCVAGGPGPTDTQYF. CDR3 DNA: TGTGCCAGTTGGGGTTGTGTAGCGGGGGGCCCAGGGCCCACAGATACGCAGTATTTT.

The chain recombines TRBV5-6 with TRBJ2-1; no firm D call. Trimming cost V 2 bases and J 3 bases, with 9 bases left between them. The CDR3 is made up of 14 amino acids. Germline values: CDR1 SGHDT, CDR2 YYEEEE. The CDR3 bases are TGTGCCAGCAGCTTAGTCGTCAGCTACAATGAGCAGTTCTTC. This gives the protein CASSLVVSYNEQFF. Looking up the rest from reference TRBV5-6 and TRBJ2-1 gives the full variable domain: DAGVTQSPTHLIKTRGQQVTLRCSPKSGHDTVSWYQQALGQGPQFIFQYYEEEERQRGNFPDRFSGHQFPNYSSELNVNALLLGDSALYLCASSLVVSYNEQFFGPGTRLTVL.